The 6 T cell receptor beta chains presented below share a single source sample, sequenced in a study of blood T cell repertoires in COVID-19. This table comes from immunoSEQ multiplex PCR, and its TCRdb copy is limited to in-frame clones, with some not included. The sample has roughly 160,000 clones, about 86% seen once. The sequenced sample was peripheral blood. These receptors were obtained from a young man with acute or convalescent COVID-19.

The J gene is TRBJ1-2, the V gene TRBV30; unclear D gene. Trimming took off 4 bases at V and 6 bases at J, with 15 bases between the two ends. The CDR3 contains 13 residues. CDR1 is GTSNPN, CDR2 SVGIG, per germline (reference sequence). In DNA form, the CDR3 reads TGTGCCTGGAATCGGGTAACCGTAGATGGCTACACCTTC. This codes for CAWNRVTVDGYTF.

This clone showed up just a few times. The genes are TRBV30 and TRBJ1-3; no definite D call. V was trimmed by 1 base and J by 2 bases, leaving 9 bases between them. CDR3 size: 14 residues. Germline loops: CDR1 GTSNPN, CDR2 SVGIG (reference sequence). CDR3 residues: CAWSESAAGNTIYF. As DNA, the CDR3 is TGTGCCTGGAGTGAGTCTGCGGCTGGAAACACCATATATTTT.

The chain combines TRBV21-1 with TRBJ2-5; no check of the table's D call, TRBD2, against the DNA was made. TRBV21-1 is designated a pseudogene. The CDR3 covers 17 residues. The CDR3 loop reads CASSKGSAGQSQETQYF. CDR3 coding DNA: TGTGCCAGCAGCAAAGGATCGGCGGGGCAGAGCCAAGAGACCCAGTACTTC.

The J gene is TRBJ2-3, the V gene TRBV7-3, with TRBD2 identical over 7 bases. With V trimmed by 3 bases and J by 2 bases, 5 bases remained unmatched. Germline V gene sequence: CDR1 SGHTA, CDR2 FQGTGA. The CDR3 is 15 residues long. CDR3 in DNA: TGTGCCAGCAGCTTGTTCGGGGGGTTCACAGATACGCAGTATTTT. Translating gives CASSLFGGFTDTQYF. Supplemented by reference TRBV7-3 and TRBJ2-3, the full variable domain reads GAGVSQTPSNKVTEKGKYVELRCDPISGHTALYWYRQSLGQGPEFLIYFQGTGAADDSGLPNDRFFAVRPEGSVSTLKIQRTERGDSAVYLCASSLFGGFTDTQYFGPGTRLTVL.

The genes are TRBV7-9 and TRBJ1-4; 10 bases map to TRBD1. J was trimmed by 2 bases and V by 5 bases; bases with no gene match: 8. The CDR3 contains 17 residues. Germline V CDR1 and CDR2: SEHNR, FQNEAQ (reference sequence). CDR3 residues: CASSAGTGVGTNEKLFF. The CDR3 DNA reads as TGTGCCAGCAGCGCCGGGACAGGGGTTGGGACTAATGAAAAACTGTTTTTT.

This rearrangement joins TRBV29-1 to TRBJ1-1; D is uncertain. V was cut by 6 bases and J by 1 base, with 12 bases left in between. The CDR3 runs to 13 residues. Germline loops: CDR1 SQVTM, CDR2 ANQGSEA. The CDR3: CSVNWSKNTEAFF. The CDR3 DNA follows: TGCAGCGTGAACTGGAGTAAGAACACTGAAGCTTTCTTT.